The clone carrying this T cell receptor beta chain was observed a single time. Its antigen is not known. This sample stems from a study of T cell responses to AZD1222 COVID-19 vaccine. The CDR3 consists of 15 residues. The V end was cut by 3 bases, the J end by 6 bases, with 18 bases between. CDR1 and CDR2 from the germline V gene are SGHRS and YFSETQ. Findings and caveats of the study: Clonal diversity was possibly underestimated, and white British individuals and females predominated among donors. The study found vaccine-associated CD4 TCRs spanning spike, dominant at 160-218 and 743-854.

The table came from immunoSEQ multiplex PCR; TCRdb's copy has only in-frame clones and leaves some out. This table holds about 47,000 clones, roughly 80% found once. The sample in question was peripheral blood, obtained on day 0 of MenACWY control vaccination. This TCR was sampled from an adult in good health. The chain has TRBV5-1 and TRBJ1-2; D may be TRBD1 (6 bases). The CDR3 loop reads CASSSRTVLRDGYTF. The CDR3 DNA reads as TGCGCCAGCAGCTCCCGGACAGTCCTAAGAGATGGCTACACCTTC.